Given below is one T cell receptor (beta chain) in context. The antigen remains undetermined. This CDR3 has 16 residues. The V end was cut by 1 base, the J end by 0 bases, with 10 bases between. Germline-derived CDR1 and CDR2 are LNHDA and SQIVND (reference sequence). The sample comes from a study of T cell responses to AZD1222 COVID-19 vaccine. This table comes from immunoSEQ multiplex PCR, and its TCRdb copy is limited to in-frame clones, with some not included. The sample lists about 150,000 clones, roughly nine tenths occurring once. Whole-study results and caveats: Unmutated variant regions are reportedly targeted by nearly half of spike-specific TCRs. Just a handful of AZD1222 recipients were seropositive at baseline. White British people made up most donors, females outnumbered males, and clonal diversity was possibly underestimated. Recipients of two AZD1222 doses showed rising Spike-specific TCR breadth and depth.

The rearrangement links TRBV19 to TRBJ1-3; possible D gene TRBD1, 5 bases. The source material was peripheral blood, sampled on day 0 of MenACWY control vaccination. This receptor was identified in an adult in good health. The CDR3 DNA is TGTGCCAGTAGTATAGGACAGCCTATCTCTGGAAACACCATATATTTT. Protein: CASSIGQPISGNTIYF.